This is a list of T cell receptor beta chains from one sample in a study of T cell repertoires in cytomegalovirus infection. TCRdb re-called the reads through MiXCR, storing one row per CDR3 protein. This repertoire shows about 920,000 distinct CDR3 sequences, about 33% found once; its top ten account for roughly 12%. Antigens for these TCRs are unknown. The sequenced sample was cultured CD8+ T cells from PBMCs, obtained from culture after CMV antigen stimulation. The source is a human donor in good health (CMV status not recorded). Some clones in this sample may be carry-over from other donors' samples. CDR3s include the opening cysteine and the closing phenylalanine or tryptophan. A D gene is named only where the DNA matches it firmly. Clone size is stated in some rows and not others, as once, few, many or a class when expanded.

J gene: TRBJ2-1
V gene: TRBV27
D gene: TRBD2
clone size: .
CDR3 protein: CASTLSGGGSSYNEQFF
CDR3 DNA: TGTGCCAGCACACTTAGCGGGGGGGGGAGCTCCTACAATGAGCAGTTCTTC

J gene: TRBJ2-1
V gene: TRBV12-3/TRBV12-4
D gene: TRBD2
clone size: few
CDR3 protein: CASSFPSTKAGGQRSYNEQFF
CDR3 DNA: TGTGCCAGCAGTTTCCCCAGCACTAAAGCGGGGGGGCAAAGGTCCTACAATGAGCAGTTCTTC

J gene: TRBJ2-1
V gene: TRBV7-6
D gene: TRBD2
clone size: many
CDR3 protein: CASSLRRGGQVEQFF
CDR3 DNA: TGTGCCAGCAGCTTAAGGCGGGGGGGCCAGGTTGAGCAGTTCTTC

J gene: TRBJ2-1
V gene: TRBV5-4
D gene: .
clone size: .
CDR3 protein: CASSRFGGSSYNEQFF
CDR3 DNA: TGTGCCAGCAGCAGGTTTGGGGGCTCATCCTACAATGAGCAGTTCTTC

J gene: TRBJ1-2
V gene: TRBV12-3/TRBV12-4
D gene: .
clone size: .
CDR3 protein: CASSFRPNNPSGDYGYTF
CDR3 DNA: TGTGCCAGCAGTTTTCGCCCTAATAACCCAAGCGGGGACTATGGCTACACCTTC

J gene: TRBJ2-3
V gene: TRBV7-6
D gene: .
clone size: few
CDR3 protein: CASSNVQGTDTQYF
CDR3 DNA: TGTGCCAGCAGCAACGTACAGGGCACAGATACGCAGTATTTT

J gene: TRBJ1-3
V gene: TRBV7-6
D gene: .
clone size: .
CDR3 protein: CASSHMDRTSGNTIYF
CDR3 DNA: TGTGCCAGCAGCCACATGGATAGAACATCTGGAAACACCATATATTTT

J gene: TRBJ2-3
V gene: TRBV27
D gene: TRBD1
clone size: .
CDR3 protein: CASSLEQGDTDTQYF
CDR3 DNA: TGTGCCAGCAGTTTGGAACAGGGGGACACAGATACGCAGTATTTT

J gene: TRBJ2-6
V gene: TRBV6-6
D gene: .
clone size: few
CDR3 protein: CASSYDGEAGANVLTF
CDR3 DNA: TGTGCCAGCAGTTACGACGGTGAAGCTGGGGCCAACGTCCTGACTTTC

J gene: TRBJ2-5
V gene: TRBV7-9
D gene: .
clone size: many
CDR3 protein: CASSSRKETQYF
CDR3 DNA: TGTGCCAGCAGCTCCCGAAAAGAGACCCAGTACTTC

J gene: TRBJ1-1
V gene: TRBV6-4
D gene: TRBD1
clone size: few
CDR3 protein: CASRRTGGPILNTEAFF
CDR3 DNA: TGTGCCAGCAGGAGGACAGGGGGGCCAATTTTGAACACTGAAGCTTTCTTT

J gene: TRBJ1-1
V gene: TRBV6-5
D gene: TRBD1
clone size: few
CDR3 protein: CASIRWDRASTEAFF
CDR3 DNA: TGTGCCAGCATCCGCTGGGACAGGGCAAGTACTGAAGCTTTCTTT

J gene: TRBJ1-2
V gene: TRBV19
D gene: TRBD1
clone size: few
CDR3 protein: CASSKPGQAHGYTF
CDR3 DNA: TGTGCCAGTAGTAAACCGGGACAGGCTCATGGCTACACCTTC

J gene: TRBJ2-1
V gene: TRBV4-1
D gene: TRBD2
clone size: .
CDR3 protein: CASSQGLAGGSMREQFF
CDR3 DNA: TGCGCCAGCAGCCAGGGACTAGCGGGGGGTTCTATGCGTGAGCAGTTCTTC

J gene: TRBJ2-3
V gene: TRBV9
D gene: .
clone size: .
CDR3 protein: CASSVQKSASTDTQYF
CDR3 DNA: TGTGCCAGCAGCGTACAGAAAAGCGCTAGCACAGATACGCAGTATTTT

J gene: TRBJ2-7
V gene: TRBV7-6
D gene: TRBD1
clone size: .
CDR3 protein: CASSPRTGQGLYEQYF
CDR3 DNA: TGTGCCAGCAGTCCTCGGACGGGACAGGGGTTATACGAGCAGTACTTC

J gene: TRBJ1-3
V gene: TRBV6-2/TRBV6-3
D gene: .
clone size: few
CDR3 protein: CASLRSSGNTIYF
CDR3 DNA: TGTGCCAGCCTGAGGAGCTCTGGAAACACCATATATTTT

J gene: TRBJ2-6
V gene: TRBV7-9
D gene: TRBD1
clone size: many
CDR3 protein: CASSPSDRGSGANVLTF
CDR3 DNA: TGTGCCAGCAGCCCTTCGGACAGGGGCTCTGGGGCCAACGTCCTGACTTTC

J gene: TRBJ1-4
V gene: TRBV20-1
D gene: .
clone size: once
CDR3 protein: CSARDWILPNEKLFF
CDR3 DNA: TGCAGTGCTAGAGATTGGATCTTGCCTAATGAAAAACTGTTTTTT

J gene: TRBJ2-2
V gene: TRBV5-4
D gene: .
clone size: few
CDR3 protein: CASSEGGGGATGELFF
CDR3 DNA: TGTGCCAGCAGCGAAGGTGGAGGGGGTGCCACCGGGGAGCTGTTTTTT

J gene: TRBJ2-7
V gene: TRBV7-9
D gene: TRBD1
clone size: .
CDR3 protein: CASKGTGHYEQYF
CDR3 DNA: TGTGCCAGCAAAGGGACAGGACACTACGAGCAGTACTTC

J gene: TRBJ1-1
V gene: TRBV12-5
D gene: .
clone size: many
CDR3 protein: CASGLARNTEAFF
CDR3 DNA: TGTGCTAGTGGTTTGGCGAGGAACACTGAAGCTTTCTTT

J gene: TRBJ2-1
V gene: TRBV7-9
D gene: TRBD1
clone size: .
CDR3 protein: CASSARQGAYYNEQFF
CDR3 DNA: TGTGCCAGCAGCGCCCGACAGGGGGCATACTACAATGAGCAGTTCTTC

J gene: TRBJ2-1
V gene: TRBV24-1
D gene: .
clone size: few
CDR3 protein: CATSDLWDNEQFF
CDR3 DNA: TGTGCCACCAGTGATTTGTGGGACAATGAGCAGTTCTTC

J gene: TRBJ1-1
V gene: TRBV27
D gene: TRBD1
clone size: .
CDR3 protein: CASSLSGLRQGDTEAFF
CDR3 DNA: TGTGCCAGCAGTTTATCAGGTTTGAGGCAGGGGGATACTGAAGCTTTCTTT

J gene: TRBJ1-1
V gene: TRBV10-2
D gene: .
clone size: .
CDR3 protein: CASSVGGGVTEAFF
CDR3 DNA: TGCGCCAGCAGTGTAGGAGGAGGGGTCACTGAAGCTTTCTTT

J gene: TRBJ2-5
V gene: TRBV5-6
D gene: TRBD1
clone size: .
CDR3 protein: CASSSPGQMVETQYF
CDR3 DNA: TGTGCCAGCAGCTCCCCGGGACAGATGGTTGAGACCCAGTACTTC

J gene: TRBJ2-5
V gene: TRBV4-1
D gene: .
clone size: .
CDR3 protein: CASSQVLFLEQETQYF
CDR3 DNA: TGCGCCAGCAGCCAAGTACTTTTTTTGGAACAAGAGACCCAGTACTTC

J gene: TRBJ2-1
V gene: TRBV27
D gene: .
clone size: .
CDR3 protein: CASQQYDEQFF
CDR3 DNA: TGTGCCAGCCAACAATACGATGAGCAGTTCTTC

J gene: TRBJ1-2
V gene: TRBV2
D gene: TRBD1
clone size: .
CDR3 protein: CARVTQGEYYTF
CDR3 DNA: TGTGCCAGGGTCACACAGGGGGAGTACTACACCTTC

J gene: TRBJ1-5
V gene: TRBV14
D gene: .
clone size: .
CDR3 protein: CASSLWSGQPQHF
CDR3 DNA: TGTGCCAGCAGCCTATGGAGTGGGCAGCCCCAGCATTTT

J gene: TRBJ2-4
V gene: TRBV5-1
D gene: .
clone size: .
CDR3 protein: CASSLGVGGLTIQYF
CDR3 DNA: TGCGCCAGCAGCTTGGGCGTTGGGGGGCTCACCATTCAGTACTTC

J gene: TRBJ1-6
V gene: TRBV7-6
D gene: .
clone size: many
CDR3 protein: CASSLKPRETRSYNSPLHF
CDR3 DNA: TGTGCCAGCAGCTTAAAGCCCAGGGAAACAAGGTCCTATAATTCACCCCTCCACTTT

J gene: TRBJ1-1
V gene: TRBV20-1
D gene: .
clone size: .
CDR3 protein: CGHKPRKNTEAFF
CDR3 DNA: TGCGGACACAAACCCAGAAAGAACACTGAAGCTTTCTTT

J gene: TRBJ1-2
V gene: TRBV6-2/TRBV6-3
D gene: .
clone size: few
CDR3 protein: CASSYATGANYGYTF
CDR3 DNA: TGTGCCAGCAGTTACGCGACGGGCGCTAACTATGGCTACACCTTC

J gene: TRBJ1-5
V gene: TRBV6-1
D gene: .
clone size: few
CDR3 protein: CASSEYDLGISNQPQHF
CDR3 DNA: TGTGCCAGCAGTGAATATGATCTGGGGATCTCCAATCAGCCCCAGCATTTT

J gene: TRBJ2-3
V gene: TRBV27
D gene: .
clone size: few
CDR3 protein: CASSQPWGLGTDTQYF
CDR3 DNA: TGTGCCAGCAGCCAACCCTGGGGATTAGGCACAGATACGCAGTATTTT

J gene: TRBJ1-5
V gene: TRBV12-3/TRBV12-4
D gene: .
clone size: once
CDR3 protein: CASSSRSAYSNQPQHF
CDR3 DNA: TGTGCCAGCAGCTCTAGGTCGGCTTATAGCAATCAGCCCCAGCATTTT

J gene: TRBJ2-7
V gene: TRBV7-6
D gene: TRBD2
clone size: .
CDR3 protein: CASSLGEGTGYEQYF
CDR3 DNA: TGTGCCAGCAGCTTAGGGGAGGGGACGGGCTACGAGCAGTACTTC

J gene: TRBJ1-1
V gene: TRBV19
D gene: TRBD1
clone size: few
CDR3 protein: CASIRGPMNTEAFF
CDR3 DNA: TGTGCCAGTATCAGGGGGCCCATGAACACTGAAGCTTTCTTT

J gene: TRBJ2-5
V gene: TRBV19
D gene: TRBD2
clone size: few
CDR3 protein: CASSPTSGALETQYF
CDR3 DNA: TGTGCCAGTAGTCCGACTAGCGGGGCATTAGAGACCCAGTACTTC

J gene: TRBJ2-1
V gene: TRBV27
D gene: .
clone size: .
CDR3 protein: CASSILAGGVYNEQFF
CDR3 DNA: TGTGCCAGCAGTATCCTAGCAGGGGGGGTTTACAATGAGCAGTTCTTC

J gene: TRBJ2-1
V gene: TRBV19
D gene: .
clone size: few
CDR3 protein: CASSIRSADYPSSYNEQFF
CDR3 DNA: TGTGCCAGTAGTATTCGGTCTGCGGACTACCCGAGCTCCTACAATGAGCAGTTCTTC

J gene: TRBJ2-3
V gene: TRBV5-5
D gene: .
clone size: few
CDR3 protein: CASSRDLDTDTQYF
CDR3 DNA: TGTGCCAGCAGCCGGGACCTGGACACAGATACGCAGTATTTT

J gene: TRBJ2-6
V gene: TRBV2
D gene: .
clone size: few
CDR3 protein: CASLRGGHGANVLTF
CDR3 DNA: TGTGCCAGCCTGAGGGGGGGCCATGGGGCCAACGTCCTGACTTTC